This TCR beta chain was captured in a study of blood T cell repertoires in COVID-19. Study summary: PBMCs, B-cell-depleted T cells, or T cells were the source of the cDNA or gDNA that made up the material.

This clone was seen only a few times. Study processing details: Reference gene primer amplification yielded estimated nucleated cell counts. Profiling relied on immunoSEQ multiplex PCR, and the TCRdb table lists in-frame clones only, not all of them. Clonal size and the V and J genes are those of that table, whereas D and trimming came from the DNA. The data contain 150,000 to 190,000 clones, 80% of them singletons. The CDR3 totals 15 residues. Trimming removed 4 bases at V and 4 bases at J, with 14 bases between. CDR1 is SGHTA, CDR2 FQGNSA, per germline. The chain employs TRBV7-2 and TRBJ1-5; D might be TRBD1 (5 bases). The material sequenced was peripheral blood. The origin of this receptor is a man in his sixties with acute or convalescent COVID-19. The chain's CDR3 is CASSSQGGSNQPQHF. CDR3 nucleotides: TGTGCCAGCAGCTCCCAGGGTGGATCAAATCAGCCCCAGCATTTT.